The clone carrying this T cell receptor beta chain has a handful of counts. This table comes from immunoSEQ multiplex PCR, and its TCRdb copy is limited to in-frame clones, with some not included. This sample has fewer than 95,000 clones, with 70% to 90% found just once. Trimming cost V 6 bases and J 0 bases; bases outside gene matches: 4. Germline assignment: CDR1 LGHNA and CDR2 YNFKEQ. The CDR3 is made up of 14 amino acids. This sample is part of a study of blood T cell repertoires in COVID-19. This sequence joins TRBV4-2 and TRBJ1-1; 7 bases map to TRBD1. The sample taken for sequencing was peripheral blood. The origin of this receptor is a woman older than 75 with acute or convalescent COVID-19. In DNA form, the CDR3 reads TGTGCCAGCAGGGCGGACAGGATGAACACTGAAGCTTTCTTT. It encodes CASRADRMNTEAFF.